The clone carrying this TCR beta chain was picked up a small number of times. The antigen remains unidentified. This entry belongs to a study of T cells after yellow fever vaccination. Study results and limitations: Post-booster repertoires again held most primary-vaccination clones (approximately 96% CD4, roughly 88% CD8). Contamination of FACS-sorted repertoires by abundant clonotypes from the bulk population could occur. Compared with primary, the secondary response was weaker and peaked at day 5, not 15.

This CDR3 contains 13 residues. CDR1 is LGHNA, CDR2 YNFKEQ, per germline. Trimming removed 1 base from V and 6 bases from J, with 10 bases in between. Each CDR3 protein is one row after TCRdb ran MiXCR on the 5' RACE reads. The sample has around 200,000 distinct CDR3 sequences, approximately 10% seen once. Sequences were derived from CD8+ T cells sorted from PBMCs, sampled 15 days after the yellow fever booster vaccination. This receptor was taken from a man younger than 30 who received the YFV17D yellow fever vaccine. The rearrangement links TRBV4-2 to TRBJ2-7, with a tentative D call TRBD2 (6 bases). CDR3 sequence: CASSQVVGGEQYV. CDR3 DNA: TGTGCCAGCAGCCAAGTCGTGGGAGGCGAGCAGTACGTC.